Shown below are 16 T cell receptor beta chains from a single sample sequenced in a study of control samples from healthy donors and cancer patients. The method was immunoSEQ multiplex PCR; TCRdb's version includes in-frame clones alone and lacks a portion of them. This table has roughly 130,000 clones, about 93% appearing once. The sample was blood. The receptors were sampled from a man aged 18 to 29 in good health.

The chain employs TRBV24-1 and TRBJ2-7; TRBD1 agrees at 8 bases. Germline V gives CDR1 KGHDR, CDR2 SFDVKD. With V trimmed by 3 bases and J by 7 bases, 7 bases remained unmatched. This CDR3 spans 14 amino acids. CDR3 in DNA: TGTGCCACCAGTGATCCTCAGGGGGCGGGAGAGCAGTACTTC. Its translation is CATSDPQGAGEQYF.

V is TRBV30 and J is TRBJ2-3; D unresolved. V was shortened by 4 bases and J by 3 bases, with 11 bases between the two germline ends. The CDR3 sequence is 13 residues long. In germline, CDR1 is GTSNPN, CDR2 SVGIG (reference sequence). The CDR3 DNA sequence: TGTGCCTGGAAGAGGAGTACGACAGATACGCAGTATTTT. Translating it yields CAWKRSTTDTQYF.

This chain connects TRBV19 to TRBJ1-6; 8 bases line up with TRBD1. The CDR3 totals 14 residues. J was trimmed by 8 bases and V by 6 bases; bases with no gene match: 6. The germline V gene encodes CDR1 LNHDA and CDR2 SQIVND (reference sequence). For the CDR3, the DNA is TGTGCCAGTAGATCGGGACAGGACGATTCACCCCTCCACTTT. Translated: CASRSGQDDSPLHF.

The chain joins TRBV11-3 to TRBJ1-1, with TRBD1 identical over 10 bases. Germline CDR1 reads SGHNT; CDR2 reads YENEEA. The ends lost 5 bases at V and 2 bases at J; junction bases unmatched: 8. The CDR3 extends over 16 amino acids. The CDR3 reads CASSPGTGARNTEAFF. In DNA, the CDR3 is TGTGCCAGCAGCCCTGGGACAGGGGCCCGAAACACTGAAGCTTTCTTT.

A single count supports this clone. The J gene is TRBJ1-4, the V gene TRBV28, with unresolved D. Trimming took off 1 base at V and 8 bases at J, with 5 bases between the two ends. Germline V gives CDR1 MDHEN, CDR2 SYDVKM. The CDR3 covers 12 residues. Written as DNA, the CDR3 is TGTGCCAGCAGTTTATTTGTAGAAAAACTGTTTTTT. This codes for CASSLFVEKLFF.

The genes are TRBV30 and TRBJ1-4; the D gene is possibly TRBD1 (5 bases). The V end was cut by 8 bases, the J end by 7 bases, with 20 bases between. CDR1 and CDR2 from the germline V gene are GTSNPN and SVGIG (reference sequence). This CDR3 comprises 14 residues. The CDR3 is CAGKAGLGTEKLFF. The CDR3, as DNA: TGTGCCGGGAAAGCGGGACTTGGGACTGAAAAACTGTTTTTT.

As concerns this clone: The junction shows a germline mismatch at one end, possibly a read error. The V call is TRBV11-3, the J call TRBJ2-5, with 10 bases aligning to TRBD1. This CDR3 region has 14 residues. CDR1 and CDR2 from the germline V gene are SGHNT and YENEEA. The CDR3 is CASSFGIDPGQGDF. The CDR3 coding sequence is TGTGCCAGCAGCTTCGGAATCGACCCAGGACAGGGGGACTTC.

This chain joins TRBV7-2 and TRBJ2-2; 10 bases fit TRBD1. V gave up 0 bases and J gave up 4 bases; unmatched junction bases: 2. Germline loops: CDR1 SGHTA, CDR2 FQGNSA. The CDR3 runs 16 residues. In nucleotides, the CDR3 is TGTGCCAGCAGCTTAGCAGACAGGGGGCGCACCGGGGAGCTGTTTTTT. Protein: CASSLADRGRTGELFF. Drawing the rest from reference TRBV7-2 and TRBJ2-2, the complete variable domain is GAGVSQSPSNKVTEKGKDVELRCDPISGHTALYWYRQSLGQGLEFLIYFQGNSAPDKSGLPSDRFSAERTGGSVSTLTIQRTQQEDSAVYLCASSLADRGRTGELFFGEGSRLTVL.

V and J are TRBV4-3 and TRBJ2-1, with a possible D match to TRBD2 (6 bases). There are 13 residues in the CDR3. V was pared by 3 bases and J by 4 bases, with 7 bases between. Germline V gene lookup returns CDR1 LGHNA and CDR2 YSLEER. For the CDR3, the DNA is TGCGCCAGCAGCCAGCGGGAATACAATGAGCAGTTCTTC. This translates into CASSQREYNEQFF.

The DNA for the CDR3 is TGCGCCAGCAAGGGGCAACCGGGACAGGGGGGAAATGAGCAGTTCTTC. Its translation: CASKGQPGQGGNEQFF. The chain employs TRBV5-1 and TRBJ2-1, with TRBD1 matching 11 bases. The germline gives CDR1 SGHRS, CDR2 YFSETQ. V lost 6 bases and J lost 7; bases outside the gene matches: 12. The CDR3 totals 16 residues.

The chain recombines TRBV5-4 with TRBJ2-5, with D unresolved. Deletions cut 4 bases from V and 4 bases from J, with 11 bases between. The germline V gene encodes CDR1 SGHNT and CDR2 YYREEE (reference sequence). The CDR3 length is 13 residues. In DNA, the CDR3 is TGTGCCAGCAGCGACCGGACCGGAGAGACCCAGTACTTC. The encoded protein is CASSDRTGETQYF. The full variable domain, its missing parts supplied by reference TRBV5-4 and TRBJ2-5, is ETGVTQSPTHLIKTRGQQVTLRCSSQSGHNTVSWYQQALGQGPQFIFQYYREEENGRGNFPPRFSGLQFPNYSSELNVNALELDDSALYLCASSDRTGETQYFGPGTRLLVL.

The chain uses TRBV7-9 and TRBJ1-1; no reliable D call. CDR3 length: 12 residues. V gave up 7 bases and J gave up 8 bases, with 14 bases separating them. Per germline, CDR1 SEHNR and CDR2 FQNEAQ (reference sequence). In DNA, the CDR3 is TGTGCCAGCAACCTATGGGCGGAGGAAGCTTTCTTT. Translated, it gives CASNLWAEEAFF.

V gene TRBV5-4 combines with J gene TRBJ2-1; no firm D call. V was trimmed by 0 bases and J by 0 bases, leaving 7 bases between them. The germline gives CDR1 SGHNT, CDR2 YYREEE (reference sequence). The CDR3 is 15 residues long. The CDR3 sequence is CASSLVPDSYNEQFF. The CDR3 DNA reads TGTGCCAGCAGCTTGGTTCCGGACTCCTACAATGAGCAGTTCTTC.

The J gene is TRBJ2-5, the V gene TRBV14, with no clear D. The CDR3 sequence is 18 residues long. Trimming cost V 4 bases and J 1 base, with 22 bases left between them. CDR1 is SGHDN, CDR2 FVKESK, per germline. CDR3 protein: CASSPRIGVQALQETQYF. CDR3 DNA: TGTGCCAGCAGCCCCCGAATAGGAGTCCAGGCACTCCAAGAGACCCAGTACTTC.

The chain recombines TRBV11-2 with TRBJ1-1; D gene uncertain. V gave up 3 bases and J gave up 3 bases, with 8 bases separating them. This CDR3 has 13 amino acids. Looked up from germline, CDR1 is SGHAT and CDR2 is FQNNGV. The CDR3 DNA is TGTGCCAGCAGCTTCCGCCTCGACACTGAAGCTTTCTTT. Translating it yields CASSFRLDTEAFF. Together with reference TRBV11-2 and TRBJ1-1, the CDR3 gives the full variable domain: EAGVAQSPRYKIIEKRQSVAFWCNPISGHATLYWYQQILGQGPKLLIQFQNNGVVDDSQLPKDRFSAERLKGVDSTLKIQPAKLEDSAVYLCASSFRLDTEAFFGQGTRLTVV.

V gene TRBV5-4 combines with J gene TRBJ2-1; TRBD2 aligns across 9 bases. The germline gives CDR1 SGHNT, CDR2 YYREEE (reference sequence). There are 12 residues in the CDR3. V shed 6 bases and J 10 bases; nucleotides not matched to a gene: 5. The DNA of the CDR3 is TGTGCCAGCACCCGTACTAGCGGGGAGCAGTTCTTC. Translating it yields CASTRTSGEQFF. The full variable domain, completed using reference TRBV5-4 and TRBJ2-1, is ETGVTQSPTHLIKTRGQQVTLRCSSQSGHNTVSWYQQALGQGPQFIFQYYREEENGRGNFPPRFSGLQFPNYSSELNVNALELDDSALYLCASTRTSGEQFFGPGTRLTVL.